The 27 T cell receptor beta chains listed next were all sequenced from one sample in a study of CD8+ T cells in alopecia areata. Sequencing relied on a cDNA template that was reverse transcribed from extracted RNA. Clones were sequenced by immunoSEQ multiplex PCR, and TCRdb holds only the in-frame ones, with some missing. The profile covers hundreds of thousands of clones, with approximately 61% appearing a single time and roughly 0.47% taken by the ten largest. The source material was CD4+ T cells sorted from blood, sampled at week 0. Source of these receptors: a human donor with alopecia areata.

This clone was seen only a few times. The chain is built from TRBV4-1 and TRBJ1-5; no reliable D call. Germline CDR1 is MGHRA and CDR2 is YSYEKL. The ends were cut back, 0 bases at V and 6 bases at J, with 6 bases in the middle. The CDR3 contains 13 residues. The CDR3 reads CASSQEWAQPQHF. The CDR3 DNA reads TGCGCCAGCAGCCAAGAATGGGCTCAGCCCCAGCATTTT.

This clone has a count of ten or more. The chain has TRBV2 and TRBJ1-1; 8 bases are a match to TRBD1. Germline CDR1 SNHLY, CDR2 FYNNEI. CDR3 size: 13 residues. The trim removed 6 bases at V and 8 bases at J, leaving 8 bases unmatched. The CDR3 loop is CASSDGTGAEAFF. The DNA of the CDR3 is TGTGCCAGCAGCGATGGGACAGGAGCCGAAGCTTTCTTT.

This clone was seen more than once but under ten times. This sequence joins TRBV6-5 and TRBJ2-7, with D tentatively TRBD1 (5 bases). CDR3 length: 14 amino acids. Germline V CDR1 and CDR2: MNHEY, SVGAGI. Trimming took 2 bases from V and 3 from J, leaving 11 bases between them. For the CDR3, the DNA is TGTGCCAGCAGTTACAGGGCAAGGGGCTACGAGCAGTACTTC. Residues: CASSYRARGYEQYF.

The V and J genes are TRBV29-1 and TRBJ2-1; TRBD2 aligns across 9 bases. V was pared by 8 bases and J by 1 base, with 18 bases of the junction left unmatched. The CDR3 consists of 18 residues. From germline, CDR1 is SQVTM and CDR2 ANQGSEA. CDR3 region: CSSGGGAPRVFSYNEQFF. As DNA, the CDR3 is TGCAGCTCCGGCGGGGGGGCGCCCCGCGTATTTTCCTACAATGAGCAGTTCTTC.

In the case of this clone: At the DNA level, this CDR3 is encoded by other sequences in the same sample as well. The chain is built from TRBV30 and TRBJ1-1; no clear D gene. The CDR3 sequence is 11 residues long. The germline CDR1 and CDR2 sequences are GTSNPN and SVGIG (reference sequence). V lost 0 bases and J 3 bases, leaving 2 bases between the germline ends. DNA of the CDR3: TGTGCCTGGAGTGTTTACACTGAAGCTTTCTTT. It yields the protein CAWSVYTEAFF.

The CDR3 loop is CASSPARGQFYEQYF. In DNA form, the CDR3 reads TGTGCCAGCTCACCCGCCAGAGGGCAGTTCTACGAGCAGTACTTC. The chain combines TRBV18 with TRBJ2-7, with a weak D call TRBD2 (5 bases). Germline CDR1 KGHSH, CDR2 LQKENI. The CDR3 is 15 amino acids. Trimming took 3 bases from V and 3 from J, leaving 15 bases between them.

Comment on this clone: A much larger clone lies a single base off, so this may be a read error. V usage is TRBV7-8 and J usage is TRBJ2-2, with D possibly matching TRBD2 (5 bases). The CDR3 is 15 residues long. Germline loops: CDR1 SGHVS, CDR2 FQNEAQ. The CDR3 DNA is TGTGCCAGCACGCTTTTACGAGGAGGCACCGGGGAGCTGGTTTTT. It is translated as CASTLLRGGTGELVF.

This clone was counted between two and nine times. V is TRBV7-2 and J is TRBJ2-1; D is unclear. The V end lost 7 bases, the J end lost 3 bases, and 4 bases lay between the germline ends. CDR3 size: 11 residues. Per germline, CDR1 SGHTA and CDR2 FQGNSA. The CDR3 sequence is CASKLYNEQFF. CDR3 nucleotide sequence: TGTGCCAGCAAGCTCTACAATGAGCAGTTCTTC.

The rearrangement uses TRBV29-1 and TRBJ1-2; TRBD1 is a possible D gene (6 bases). CDR1 SQVTM and CDR2 ANQGSEA come from the germline V gene. V gave up 7 bases and J gave up 4 bases, with 16 bases separating them. The CDR3 length is 13 residues. The CDR3 loop is CSAFTGFGYGYTF. The CDR3 nucleotides read TGCAGCGCCTTTACAGGGTTCGGCTATGGCTACACCTTC.

This clone was counted only a few times. The chain joins TRBV4-1 to TRBJ2-6; 13 bases are shared with TRBD2. V shed 0 bases, J shed 2 bases, and the junction held 4 bases outside the gene matches. CDR3 size: 19 residues. Germline CDR1 is MGHRA and CDR2 is YSYEKL. The CDR3 region is CASSQDRTSGRAGANVLTF. Written as DNA, the CDR3 is TGCGCCAGCAGCCAAGATCGGACTAGCGGGAGAGCTGGGGCCAACGTCCTGACTTTC.

This clone was seen repeatedly, ten times or more. This sequence joins TRBV4-1 and TRBJ1-5, with D perhaps TRBD1 (5 bases). This CDR3 spans 15 amino acids. Germline CDR1 reads MGHRA; CDR2 reads YSYEKL. Trimming stripped 1 base from V and 5 bases from J, with 12 bases between. The CDR3 region is CASSQGFTGHQPQHF. In DNA, the CDR3 is TGCGCCAGCAGCCAAGGATTTACAGGTCATCAGCCCCAGCATTTT.

V and J are TRBV18 and TRBJ2-3; 10 nucleotides match TRBD1. Per the germline V gene, CDR1 is KGHSH and CDR2 is LQKENI. This CDR3 region has 17 residues. V trimming: 3 bases; J trimming: 4 bases; junction bases outside the gene matches: 10. This CDR3 is CASSPLQGQGFADTQYF. The DNA for the CDR3 is TGTGCCAGCTCACCGCTCCAGGGACAGGGGTTTGCAGATACGCAGTATTTT.

This clone was picked up a small number of times. The chain employs TRBV7-9 and TRBJ2-3, with D perhaps matching TRBD2 (6 bases). Per germline, CDR1 SEHNR and CDR2 FQNEAQ (reference sequence). This CDR3 is built from 16 residues. Trimming took 3 bases from V and 4 from J, leaving 17 bases between them. CDR3 DNA sequence: TGTGCCAGCAGCTTCTACACTTGGGGGGAAGCAGATACGCAGTATTTT. Translated: CASSFYTWGEADTQYF.

Turning to this clone: Other nucleotide sequences from this sample produce the same CDR3. The chain is built from TRBV6-5 and TRBJ1-1; unclear D gene. The CDR3 runs to 12 residues. The V gene's germline CDR1 is MNHEY and CDR2 SVGAGI. V was clipped by 2 bases and J by 7 bases, with 8 bases between them. This CDR3 is CASSYSTGEAFF. The CDR3 DNA sequence: TGTGCCAGCAGTTACAGCACGGGTGAAGCTTTCTTT.

The chain combines TRBV5-6 with TRBJ1-1; possible D gene TRBD1, 5 bases. V lost 1 base and J 1 base, leaving 14 bases between the germline ends. The germline V gene encodes CDR1 SGHDT and CDR2 YYEEEE. CDR3 size: 16 residues. The CDR3 DNA follows: TGTGCCAGCAGCTTGTACATCGGGACCCAGAACACTGAAGCTTTCTTT. The encoded protein is CASSLYIGTQNTEAFF.

This clone was observed a handful of times. The chain joins TRBV9 to TRBJ1-1; 9 bases fit TRBD1. The CDR3 consists of 16 residues. Looked up from germline, CDR1 is SGDLS and CDR2 is YYNGEE. V was clipped by 0 bases and J by 1 base; unmatched bases: 4. CDR3 protein: CASSVATGGPNTEAFF. CDR3 coding DNA: TGTGCCAGCAGCGTAGCTACAGGGGGCCCGAACACTGAAGCTTTCTTT.

The chain has TRBV30 and TRBJ1-3; D is perhaps TRBD1 (6 bases). The V end was cut by 2 bases, the J end by 1 base, with 18 bases between. The CDR3 contains 17 residues. Germline CDR1 reads GTSNPN; CDR2 reads SVGIG (reference sequence). The CDR3 protein is CAWSYRVVRWSGNTIYF. The CDR3 coding sequence is TGTGCCTGGAGTTACAGGGTGGTTCGCTGGTCTGGAAACACCATATATTTT.

CDR3 bases: TGTGCCAGCAGCCAGGGACTAGCGGGAGCCACATGGAATGAGCAGTTCTTC. Its protein product is CASSQGLAGATWNEQFF. The chain carries TRBV4-2 and TRBJ2-1; TRBD2 agrees at 14 bases. Germline V lookup: CDR1 LGHNA, CDR2 YNFKEQ. The length of the CDR3 is 17 residues. Unmatched junction bases numbered 8, after V lost 3 bases and J lost 7 bases.

The chain has TRBV30 and TRBJ2-3, with TRBD2 identical over 8 bases. The trim removed 5 bases at V and 2 bases at J, leaving 9 bases unmatched. The germline V gene encodes CDR1 GTSNPN and CDR2 SVGIG (reference sequence). The CDR3 contains 15 residues. CDR3 loop: CAWGMAGGSTDTQYF. In DNA form, the CDR3 reads TGTGCCTGGGGGATGGCGGGGGGATCCACAGATACGCAGTATTTT.

The sample holds one count of this clone. The rearrangement links TRBV5-1 to TRBJ2-3, with D maybe TRBD1 (6 bases). Germline V gives CDR1 SGHRS, CDR2 YFSETQ. V shed 4 bases and J shed 5 bases, with 17 bases lying between them. The CDR3 runs to 15 residues. As DNA, the CDR3 is TGCGCCAGCAGCGGTCATTTCGGCAGGGGAGATACGCAGTATTTT. Translation gives CASSGHFGRGDTQYF.

This sequence joins TRBV18 and TRBJ2-5; TRBD1 aligns across 9 bases. Germline V gene data show CDR1 as KGHSH and CDR2 as LQKENI. The V and J ends lost 3 bases and 5 bases, in that order; junction bases with no gene match: 10. The length of the CDR3 is 16 residues. For the CDR3, the DNA is TGTGCCAGCTCACCCGAAAGGACAGGGGAAGGGGAGACCCAGTACTTC. This translates into CASSPERTGEGETQYF.

As to this clone: The sample holds other DNA sequences that translate to the same CDR3. The CDR3 sequence: CASSLGRSTDTQYF. The CDR3 DNA reads TGCGCCAGCAGCCTTGGTAGAAGCACAGATACGCAGTATTTT. V and J are TRBV5-1 and TRBJ2-3; D unresolved. Germline CDR1 and CDR2: SGHRS and YFSETQ. This CDR3 contains 14 residues. Trimming pared 4 bases from V and 0 bases from J, leaving 9 bases between.

This clone has ten or more counts. This sequence joins TRBV2 and TRBJ2-3; tentative D call: TRBD1 (6 bases). V was shortened by 6 bases and J by 6 bases, with 16 bases between the two germline ends. Germline assignment: CDR1 SNHLY and CDR2 FYNNEI. The CDR3 contains 14 residues. The CDR3 sequence: CASRRGRGGDTQYF. CDR3 bases: TGTGCCAGCAGAAGAGGGCGTGGGGGCGATACGCAGTATTTT.

The chain employs TRBV25-1 and TRBJ2-7, with D perhaps TRBD1 (5 bases). The CDR3 runs 13 residues. The V end lost 5 bases, the J end lost 6 bases, and 14 bases lay between the germline ends. CDR1 and CDR2 (germline): MGHDK, SYGVNS. CDR3 coding DNA: TGTGCCAGCAGTCCCGACAGAATCGGCGAGCAGTACTTC. Translation gives CASSPDRIGEQYF.

The chain combines TRBV5-6 with TRBJ2-1; D might be TRBD2 (5 bases). Per the germline V gene, CDR1 is SGHDT and CDR2 is YYEEEE. V shed 2 bases and J shed 13 bases, with 13 bases lying between them. The CDR3 spans 12 residues. DNA for the CDR3: TGTGCCAGCAGCTTTTGGTCTAGCTCCCAGTTCTTC. This gives the protein CASSFWSSSQFF.

This chain uses TRBV5-4 with TRBJ2-6; TRBD2 agrees at 7 bases. V gave up 3 bases and J gave up 0 bases; unmatched junction bases: 9. Germline V gene lookup returns CDR1 SGHNT and CDR2 YYREEE (reference sequence). This CDR3 contains 18 residues. CDR3 in DNA: TGTGCCAGCAGCTCCGCGGGGGTCATTCCCTCTGGGGCCAACGTCCTGACTTTC. Its protein product is CASSSAGVIPSGANVLTF.

This clone was seen more than once but under ten times. The V gene is TRBV30, the J gene TRBJ1-1; a possible D gene is TRBD1 (6 bases). V dropped 1 base and J dropped 1 base, with 13 bases sitting between them. CDR1 GTSNPN and CDR2 SVGIG come from the germline V gene (reference sequence). The CDR3 has 15 residues. Written as DNA, the CDR3 is TGTGCCTGGAGTGGACGGGGGCTGAAGAACACTGAAGCTTTCTTT. Its protein is CAWSGRGLKNTEAFF.